This T cell receptor (beta chain) was identified in a study of blood T cell repertoires in COVID-19. The overall study: Researchers got acute and convalescent COVID-19 samples from the United States, Italy and Spain. The cDNA or gDNA used as material had been derived from T cells, B-cell-depleted T cells, or PBMCs.

The table came from immunoSEQ multiplex PCR; TCRdb's copy has only in-frame clones and leaves some out. The table has 200,000 to 250,000 clones, 80% to 85% seen once. In germline, CDR1 is SGHRS, CDR2 YFSETQ. The CDR3 has 16 residues. Trimming removed 0 bases from V and 1 base from J; junction bases left unmatched: 4. The gene calls are TRBV5-1 and TRBJ2-3, with 8 bases identical to TRBD2. This sequence was found in a woman aged 60 to 75 who had recovered from COVID-19. Sequencing used peripheral blood. CDR3 protein: CASSLGGGGRTDTQYF. The CDR3 DNA reads TGCGCCAGCAGCTTGGGAGGCGGGGGGCGCACAGATACGCAGTATTTT.